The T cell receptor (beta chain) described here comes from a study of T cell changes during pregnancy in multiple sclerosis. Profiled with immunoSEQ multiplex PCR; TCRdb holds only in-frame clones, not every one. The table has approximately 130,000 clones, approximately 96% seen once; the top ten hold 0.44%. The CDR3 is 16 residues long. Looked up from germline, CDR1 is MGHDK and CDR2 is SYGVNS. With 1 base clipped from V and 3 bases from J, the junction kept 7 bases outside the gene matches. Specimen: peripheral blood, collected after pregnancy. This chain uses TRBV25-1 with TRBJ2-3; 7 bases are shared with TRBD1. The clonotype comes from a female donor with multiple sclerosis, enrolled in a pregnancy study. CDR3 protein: CASSELQGIGTDTQYF. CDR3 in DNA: TGTGCCAGCAGTGAATTACAGGGGATAGGAACAGATACGCAGTATTTT.